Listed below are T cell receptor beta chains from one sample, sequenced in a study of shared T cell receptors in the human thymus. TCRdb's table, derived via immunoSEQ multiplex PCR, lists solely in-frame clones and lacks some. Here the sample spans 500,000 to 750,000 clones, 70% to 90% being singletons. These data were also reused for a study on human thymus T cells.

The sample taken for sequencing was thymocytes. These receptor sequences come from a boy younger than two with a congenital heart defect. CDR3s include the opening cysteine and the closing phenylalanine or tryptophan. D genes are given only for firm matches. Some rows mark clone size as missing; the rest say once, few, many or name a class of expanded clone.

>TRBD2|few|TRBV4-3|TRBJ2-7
TGCGCCAGCAGCCAGAGCTATGCGGGAGAAGAGAGGTACGAGCAGTACTTC
CASSQSYAGEERYEQYF
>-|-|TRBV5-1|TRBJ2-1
TGCGCCAGCAGTCTATCACCCCGGGACACGTACAATGAGCAGTTCTTC
CASSLSPRDTYNEQFF
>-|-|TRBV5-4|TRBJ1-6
TGTGCCAGCAGCTCCCGGGGTGATAATTCACCCCTCCACTTT
CASSSRGDNSPLHF
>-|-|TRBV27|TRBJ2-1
TGTGCCAGCAGTTTATCAGCGGAGGCCTACAATGAGCAGTTCTTC
CASSLSAEAYNEQFF
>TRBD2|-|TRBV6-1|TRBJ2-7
TGTGCCAGCAGTGAGGTTCGGCGGGGGGCAGGGCAGTACTTC
CASSEVRRGAGQYF
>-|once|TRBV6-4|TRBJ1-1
TGTGCCAGCAGCCCCTCGAAGGGACATATGAACACTGAAGCTTTCTTT
CASSPSKGHMNTEAFF
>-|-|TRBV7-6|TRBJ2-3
TGTGCCAGCACTAACCGGGCAAGGGGTACAGATACGCAGTATTTT
CASTNRARGTDTQYF
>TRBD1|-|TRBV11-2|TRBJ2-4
TGTGCCAGCAGATCGGGACAGGGGGAGGGAATGGACAAAAACATTCAGTACTTC
CASRSGQGEGMDKNIQYF
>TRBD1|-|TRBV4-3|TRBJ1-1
TGCGCCAGCAGCCCCCGACAGGGAAGTAGAGCTTTCTTT
CASSPRQGSRAFF
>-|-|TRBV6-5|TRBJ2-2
TGTGCCACGGTTTCAGGGGTGGACACCGGGGAGCTGTTTTTT
CATVSGVDTGELFF
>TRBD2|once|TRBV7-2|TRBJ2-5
TGTGCCAGCAGCCCCACCGGGACTAGCGGGGGGAAAGAGACCCAGTACTTC
CASSPTGTSGGKETQYF
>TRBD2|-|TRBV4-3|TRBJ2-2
TGCGCCAGCAGCCTGGGACTAGCGGACGGGGAGCTGTTTTTT
CASSLGLADGELFF
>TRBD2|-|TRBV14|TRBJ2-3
TGTGCCAGCAGCCAAGATTGGGGGGAGGGGACGCAGTATTTT
CASSQDWGEGTQYF
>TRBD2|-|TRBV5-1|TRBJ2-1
TGCGCCAGCAGCTTGACTAGCGGGAGGTACAATGAGCAGTTCTTC
CASSLTSGRYNEQFF
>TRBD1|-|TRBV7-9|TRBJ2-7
TGTGCCAGCAGCTTACGGCTCGGGACAGGGGACTACGAGCAGTACTTC
CASSLRLGTGDYEQYF
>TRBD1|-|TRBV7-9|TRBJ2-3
TGTGCCAGCAGCTCGGACAGGGAAACCCGCACAGATACGCAGTATTTT
CASSSDRETRTDTQYF
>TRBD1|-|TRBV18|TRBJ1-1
TGTGCCAGCTCACCCCCCGGACAGGGGGCTCGGACTGAAGCTTTCTTT
CASSPPGQGARTEAFF
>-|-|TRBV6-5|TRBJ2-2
TGTGCCAACAGTAAGATAGGGGCCGGGGAGCTGTTTTTT
CANSKIGAGELFF
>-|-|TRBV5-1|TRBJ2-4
TGCGCCAGCAGCTTGGCCGACGGGGAAGACATTCAGTACTTC
CASSLADGEDIQYF
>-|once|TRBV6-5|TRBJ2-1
TGTGCCAGCAGTTACCCCCACCGGAATGAGCAGTTCTTC
CASSYPHRNEQFF
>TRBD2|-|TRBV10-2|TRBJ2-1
TGCGCCAGCACCAGGACTAGCGGGAGGGCCAGAGCCTACAATGAGCAGTTCTTC
CASTRTSGRARAYNEQFF
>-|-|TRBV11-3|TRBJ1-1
TGTGCCAGCAGCTTAGGGGGGAGGGGGAAAGCTTTCTTT
CASSLGGRGKAFF
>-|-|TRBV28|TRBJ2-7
TGTGCCAGCAGTTTAGAAGCGGCTACAGACACCTACGAGCAGTACTTC
CASSLEAATDTYEQYF
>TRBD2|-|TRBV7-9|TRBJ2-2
TGTGCCAGCAGCTCTCCTAGCGGGGAAAGAACACCGGGGAGGCTGTTTTTT
CASSSPSGERTPGRLFF
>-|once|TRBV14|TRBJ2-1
TGTGCCAGCGGGTCCAATAGGCGGCCCAGCTCCTACAATGAGCAGTTCTTC
CASGSNRRPSSYNEQFF
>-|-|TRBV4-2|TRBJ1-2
TGTGCCAGCAGCCAAGAAGGCAGGACTAACTATGGCTACACCTTC
CASSQEGRTNYGYTF
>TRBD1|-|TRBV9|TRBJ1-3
TGTGCCAGCAGCGTATACAGGGGGCCCGACTCTGGAAACACCATATATTTT
CASSVYRGPDSGNTIYF
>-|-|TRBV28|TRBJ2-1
TGTGCCAGCAGTTTGCGGAGAGGGGGTTACAATGAGCAGTTCTTC
CASSLRRGGYNEQFF
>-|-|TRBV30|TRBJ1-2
TGTGCCTGGAGTGTAAAGTCTACGGCTAACTATGGCTACACCTTC
CAWSVKSTANYGYTF
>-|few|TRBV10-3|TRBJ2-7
TGTGCCTCTAGAGGACAGTCCTACGAGCAGTACTTC
CASRGQSYEQYF
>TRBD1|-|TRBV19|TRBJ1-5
TGTGCCAGTAGTATCCCCCCGGGACAGGGGACCCCCTATAGCAATCAGCCCCAGCATTTT
CASSIPPGQGTPYSNQPQHF
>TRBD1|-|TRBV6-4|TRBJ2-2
TGTGCCAGCAGCCTGAAACCCGGGACAGGGAACACCGGGGAGCTGTTTTTT
CASSLKPGTGNTGELFF
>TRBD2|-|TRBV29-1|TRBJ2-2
TGCAGCGTTGCCGGGACTAGCGATACCTTCATTGAGAACACCGGGGAGCTGTTTTTT
CSVAGTSDTFIENTGELFF
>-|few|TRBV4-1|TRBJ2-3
TGCGCCAGCAGCCAAGATCCGGAGACCCTTAGCACAGATACGCAGTATTTT
CASSQDPETLSTDTQYF
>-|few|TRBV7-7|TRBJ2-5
TGTGCCAGCAGCTTAGGGGACAGCCAGTGGAGGGCCCAGTACTTC
CASSLGDSQWRAQYF
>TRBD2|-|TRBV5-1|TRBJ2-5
TGCGCCAGCAGCCCAAGACTAGCGGGAGTTCGAGAGACCCAGTACTTC
CASSPRLAGVRETQYF
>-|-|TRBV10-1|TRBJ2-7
TGCGCCAGCAGTAAGGACAAATCTAAGTACTTC
CASSKDKSKYF
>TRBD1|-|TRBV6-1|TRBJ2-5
TGTGCCAGCACTCCTACAGGGGCGATTCAAGAGACCCAGTACTTC
CASTPTGAIQETQYF
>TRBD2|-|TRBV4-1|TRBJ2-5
TGCGCCAGCAGCCCCGGGGGAAGGGGGCACGCGGGAGGGGGAGAGACCCAGTACTTC
CASSPGGRGHAGGGETQYF